This is a list of T cell receptor beta chains from one sample in a study of shared clonotypes between healthy human individuals. Profiling relied on immunoSEQ multiplex PCR, and the TCRdb table lists in-frame clones only, not all of them. Of approximately 740,000 clones in the sample, roughly 70% were seen once. What was sequenced was memory CD4+ T cells sorted from blood. Source of these receptors: a woman aged 25 to 39 in good health. CDR3s include the opening cysteine and the closing phenylalanine or tryptophan. A D gene is named only where the DNA matches it firmly. A clone size is listed for some rows: how often the clone was seen (once, few, many), or a class if it is expanded.

abundance: .
d_gene: TRBD2
len: 17
j_gene: TRBJ2-1
v_gene: TRBV19
CDR3nt: TGTGCCAGTAGTATAGGTGCGGTGGGAGCGGGAGTCCATGAGCAGTTCTTC
CDR3aa: CASSIGAVGAGVHEQFF

abundance: .
d_gene: .
len: 14
j_gene: TRBJ2-7
v_gene: TRBV6-5
CDR3nt: TGTGCCAGCAGTTACCAGCGCCACTACTACGAGCAGTACTTC
CDR3aa: CASSYQRHYYEQYF

abundance: .
d_gene: TRBD1
len: 19
j_gene: TRBJ2-2
v_gene: TRBV27
CDR3nt: TGTGCCAGCAGTTTATATAGGCATGAGGGACAGGCGAACACCGGGGAGCTGTTTTTT
CDR3aa: CASSLYRHEGQANTGELFF

abundance: .
d_gene: .
len: 15
j_gene: TRBJ2-5
v_gene: TRBV2
CDR3nt: TGTGCCAGCAGCTCGACCGGGACACCTCAAGAGACCCAGTACTTC
CDR3aa: CASSSTGTPQETQYF

abundance: few
d_gene: .
len: 15
j_gene: TRBJ1-5
v_gene: TRBV19
CDR3nt: TGTGCCAGTAGTATGAAGGGGCCCAGCAATCAGCCCCAGCATTTT
CDR3aa: CASSMKGPSNQPQHF

abundance: many
d_gene: TRBD1
len: 15
j_gene: TRBJ2-1
v_gene: TRBV6-5
CDR3nt: TGTGCCAGCAGCGGACAGGCGAGCTCCTACAATGAGCAGTTCTTC
CDR3aa: CASSGQASSYNEQFF

abundance: .
d_gene: TRBD1
len: 14
j_gene: TRBJ2-1
v_gene: TRBV19
CDR3nt: TGTGCCAGTAGTTTACGGACAGGGGGCAATGAGCAGTTCTTC
CDR3aa: CASSLRTGGNEQFF

abundance: .
d_gene: .
len: 13
j_gene: TRBJ1-5
v_gene: TRBV5-1
CDR3nt: TGCGCCAGCAGCCTCGAAGGGGGTCAGCCCCAGCATTTT
CDR3aa: CASSLEGGQPQHF

abundance: .
d_gene: .
len: 16
j_gene: TRBJ2-7
v_gene: TRBV28
CDR3nt: TGTGCCAGCAGTTTGAGTCGGTGGGCGGAGCACTACGAGCAGTACTTC
CDR3aa: CASSLSRWAEHYEQYF

abundance: .
d_gene: .
len: 14
j_gene: TRBJ1-2
v_gene: TRBV6-5
CDR3nt: TGTGCCAGCAGTGGCGGGACCTCCTTCTATGGCTACACCTTC
CDR3aa: CASSGGTSFYGYTF

abundance: .
d_gene: .
len: 15
j_gene: TRBJ2-7
v_gene: TRBV28
CDR3nt: TGTGCCAGCAGTTTAGCGGGGCAGGGGCTCTACGAGCAGTACTTC
CDR3aa: CASSLAGQGLYEQYF

abundance: few
d_gene: .
len: 13
j_gene: TRBJ1-5
v_gene: TRBV27
CDR3nt: TGTGCCAGCAGCCGACAGGAAGGTCAGCCCCAGCATTTT
CDR3aa: CASSRQEGQPQHF

abundance: .
d_gene: .
len: 19
j_gene: TRBJ2-6
v_gene: TRBV11-2
CDR3nt: TGTGCCAGCAGCCCTCGACCATGGAACCAGCGGCCTGGGGCCAACGTCCTGACTTTC
CDR3aa: CASSPRPWNQRPGANVLTF

abundance: .
d_gene: TRBD2
len: 17
j_gene: TRBJ2-1
v_gene: TRBV4-1
CDR3nt: TGCGCCAGCAGCCAAGTGGTGGGAGGGAGACCATACAATGAGCAGTTCTTC
CDR3aa: CASSQVVGGRPYNEQFF

abundance: .
d_gene: .
len: 16
j_gene: TRBJ2-5
v_gene: TRBV9
CDR3nt: TGTGCCAGCAGCGCAGGACGTGCGGGGAATGGGGAGACCCAGTACTTC
CDR3aa: CASSAGRAGNGETQYF

abundance: .
d_gene: .
len: 17
j_gene: TRBJ1-6
v_gene: TRBV5-1
CDR3nt: TGCGCCAGCAGCTTGTTCGGGGCTGGGTCCTATAATTCACCCCTCCACTTT
CDR3aa: CASSLFGAGSYNSPLHF

abundance: once
d_gene: .
len: 12
j_gene: TRBJ1-2
v_gene: TRBV7-9
CDR3nt: TGTGCCAGCACCCTACACCACTATGGCTACACCTTC
CDR3aa: CASTLHHYGYTF

abundance: .
d_gene: .
len: 12
j_gene: TRBJ1-5
v_gene: TRBV2
CDR3nt: TGTGCCAGCAGACGGGTTGGGGAACCCCAGCATTTT
CDR3aa: CASRRVGEPQHF

abundance: .
d_gene: TRBD2
len: 13
j_gene: TRBJ2-1
v_gene: TRBV5-1
CDR3nt: TGCGCCAGCAGCTGGACTAGCGGGACTGAGCAGTTCTTC
CDR3aa: CASSWTSGTEQFF

abundance: .
d_gene: .
len: 13
j_gene: TRBJ1-1
v_gene: TRBV27
CDR3nt: TGTGCCAGCAGTTTGGCCCGAAGAGCTGAAGCTTTCTTT
CDR3aa: CASSLARRAEAFF

abundance: .
d_gene: .
len: 15
j_gene: TRBJ1-1
v_gene: TRBV7-9
CDR3nt: TGTGCCAGCAGCTTAGAACGGGGAATGAACACTGAAGCTTTCTTT
CDR3aa: CASSLERGMNTEAFF

abundance: .
d_gene: TRBD1
len: 14
j_gene: TRBJ1-5
v_gene: TRBV6-1
CDR3nt: TGTGCCAGCACCAAGGGACAGGGGCGTCAGCCCCAGCATTTT
CDR3aa: CASTKGQGRQPQHF

abundance: once
d_gene: .
len: 14
j_gene: TRBJ2-7
v_gene: TRBV5-1
CDR3nt: TGCGCCAGCAGCCGAGGAGGGGAGACCTACGAGCAGTACTTC
CDR3aa: CASSRGGETYEQYF

abundance: .
d_gene: TRBD1
len: 15
j_gene: TRBJ1-3
v_gene: TRBV7-2
CDR3nt: TGTGCCAGCAGCATCAAAAGGGGGCCGGGAAACACCATATATTTT
CDR3aa: CASSIKRGPGNTIYF

abundance: .
d_gene: .
len: 13
j_gene: TRBJ1-1
v_gene: TRBV28
CDR3nt: TGTGCCAGCAGTTTGCTGCAAGGGGCGAGGGCTTTCTTT
CDR3aa: CASSLLQGARAFF

abundance: .
d_gene: .
len: 13
j_gene: TRBJ2-2
v_gene: TRBV6-5
CDR3nt: TGTGCCAGCACCCACCCAAACACCGGGGAGCTGTTTTTT
CDR3aa: CASTHPNTGELFF

abundance: few
d_gene: .
len: 16
j_gene: TRBJ2-3
v_gene: TRBV7-2
CDR3nt: TGTGCCAGCAGCTTAAGCTACCTGGATACAGGGTTGGAGCAGTATTTT
CDR3aa: CASSLSYLDTGLEQYF

abundance: .
d_gene: .
len: 14
j_gene: TRBJ2-3
v_gene: TRBV7-2
CDR3nt: TGTGCCAGCAGTATTTACCTCAGCACAGATACGCAGTATTTT
CDR3aa: CASSIYLSTDTQYF

abundance: once
d_gene: TRBD1
len: 14
j_gene: TRBJ1-5
v_gene: TRBV28
CDR3nt: TGTGCCAGCAGTTCTGACAGGGTTTTGGAGCCCCAGCATTTT
CDR3aa: CASSSDRVLEPQHF

abundance: .
d_gene: TRBD1
len: 15
j_gene: TRBJ1-1
v_gene: TRBV7-8
CDR3nt: TGTGCCAGCACCAAGACAGGGGGATTGAACACTGAAGCTTTCTTT
CDR3aa: CASTKTGGLNTEAFF

abundance: .
d_gene: .
len: 14
j_gene: TRBJ2-2
v_gene: TRBV5-1
CDR3nt: TGCGCCAGCAGCGTAGGGTCCCACACCGGGGAGCTGTTTTTT
CDR3aa: CASSVGSHTGELFF

abundance: few
d_gene: .
len: 19
j_gene: TRBJ2-7
v_gene: TRBV27
CDR3nt: TGTGCCAGCAGTATCCAGCGGGCCCCTTTCACGGGGAAATCTTACGAGCAGTACTTC
CDR3aa: CASSIQRAPFTGKSYEQYF

abundance: .
d_gene: .
len: 15
j_gene: TRBJ2-1
v_gene: TRBV5-1
CDR3nt: TGCGCCAGCAGCTTGGGACCGGGCCCGGACAATGAGCAGTTCTTC
CDR3aa: CASSLGPGPDNEQFF

abundance: few
d_gene: .
len: 14
j_gene: TRBJ1-3
v_gene: TRBV9
CDR3nt: TGTGCCAGCAGCGAGGACCACTCTGGAAACACCATATATTTT
CDR3aa: CASSEDHSGNTIYF

abundance: .
d_gene: TRBD1
len: 13
j_gene: TRBJ1-1
v_gene: TRBV6-6
CDR3nt: TGTGCCAGCAGTTTTCAGGGGGGCACTGAAGCTTTCTTT
CDR3aa: CASSFQGGTEAFF

abundance: .
d_gene: .
len: 15
j_gene: TRBJ2-3
v_gene: TRBV18
CDR3nt: TGTGCCAGCTCACCAGTTTGGGAAAAGGCAGATACGCAGTATTTT
CDR3aa: CASSPVWEKADTQYF

abundance: .
d_gene: .
len: 12
j_gene: TRBJ2-7
v_gene: TRBV5-4
CDR3nt: TGTGCCAGCAGCACTCGAGGGGGAGAGCAGTACTTC
CDR3aa: CASSTRGGEQYF

abundance: .
d_gene: .
len: 17
j_gene: TRBJ2-6
v_gene: TRBV19
CDR3nt: TGTGCCAGTAGATCCAGTCAGGGGATTTCTGGGGCCAACGTCCTGACTTTC
CDR3aa: CASRSSQGISGANVLTF